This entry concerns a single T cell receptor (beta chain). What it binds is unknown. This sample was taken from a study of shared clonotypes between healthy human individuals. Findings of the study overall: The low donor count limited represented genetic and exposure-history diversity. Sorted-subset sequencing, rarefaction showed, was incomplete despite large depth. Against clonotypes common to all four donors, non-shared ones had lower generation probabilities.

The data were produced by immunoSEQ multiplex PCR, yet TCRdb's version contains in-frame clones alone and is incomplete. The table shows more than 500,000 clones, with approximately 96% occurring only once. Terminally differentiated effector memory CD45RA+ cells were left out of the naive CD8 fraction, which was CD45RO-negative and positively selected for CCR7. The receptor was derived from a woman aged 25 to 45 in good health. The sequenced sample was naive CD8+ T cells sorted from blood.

The CDR3 DNA reads TGTGCCAGCAGCGTAGGATCGGAGGGGGCCCTCACAGATACGCAGTATTTT. Amino acid sequence: CASSVGSEGALTDTQYF. The J gene is TRBJ2-3, the V gene TRBV9; maybe TRBD1 (7 bases). The CDR3 covers 17 residues. V lost 0 bases, J lost 2 bases, and 16 bases lay in between. The germline CDR1 and CDR2 sequences are SGDLS and YYNGEE.